This T cell receptor beta chain originates from a study of human T cells and chemical hapten exposure. This clonotype has just a few counts. TCRdb reanalysed the RACE reads using MiXCR and keeps one entry per CDR3 protein. The repertoire includes roughly 180,000 distinct CDR3 sequences, about 22% of them detected once, and under 7.5% sits in the top ten. Time point defined: patch test 1, 2 weeks after DPC sensitization. Stated treatment: therapeutic diphenylcyclopropenone sensitization with weekly scalp DPC. At patch-test visits, sampling came before the patch test. This CDR3 region has 16 residues. Trimming took 3 bases from V and 0 from J, leaving 16 bases between them. The germline V gene encodes CDR1 SGHRS and CDR2 YFSETQ.

This TCR was recovered from a woman between 50 and 59 years old with alopecia areata. Some clones in this sample may be carry-over from other donors' samples. The chain joins TRBV5-1 to TRBJ2-7, with D possibly TRBD1 on 6 matching bases. Here the sequenced sample was whole blood, taken in connection with sensitization to the hapten diphenylcyclopropenone (DPC). Here the CDR3 reads CASSSVFRDNSYEQYF. The CDR3 DNA is TGCGCCAGCAGCTCAGTTTTCCGGGACAACTCCTACGAGCAGTACTTC.